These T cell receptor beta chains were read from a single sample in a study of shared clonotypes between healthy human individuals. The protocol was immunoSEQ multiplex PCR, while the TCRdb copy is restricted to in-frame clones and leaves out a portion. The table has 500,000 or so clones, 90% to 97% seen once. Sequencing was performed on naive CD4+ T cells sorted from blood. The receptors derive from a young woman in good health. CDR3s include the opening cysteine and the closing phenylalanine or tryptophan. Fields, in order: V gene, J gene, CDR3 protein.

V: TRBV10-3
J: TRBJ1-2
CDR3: CAIMRDGANYGYTF

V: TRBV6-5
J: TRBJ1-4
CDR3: CASSYRDVGNEKLFF

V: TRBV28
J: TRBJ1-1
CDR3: CASSLATNLNPKGHPNTEAFF

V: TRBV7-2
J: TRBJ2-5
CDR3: CASSLKGGRNQETQYF

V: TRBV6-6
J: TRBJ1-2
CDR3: CASSYSSGNGYTF

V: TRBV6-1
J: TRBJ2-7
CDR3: CASSVWSSYEQYF

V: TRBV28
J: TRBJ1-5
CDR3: CASSLRGQLQPYQPQHF

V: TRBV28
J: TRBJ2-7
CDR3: CASSSTGQGAREQYF

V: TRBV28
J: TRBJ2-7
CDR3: CASSLSIVSYEQYF

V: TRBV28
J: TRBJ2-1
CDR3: CASIPGLAGGLDEQFF

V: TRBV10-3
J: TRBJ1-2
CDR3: CAISEPNTRSNYGYTF

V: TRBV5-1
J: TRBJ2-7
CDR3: CASSLGRREGRPEQYF

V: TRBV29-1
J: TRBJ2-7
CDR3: CSVEDRRTATYEQYF

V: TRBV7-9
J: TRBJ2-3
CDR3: CASSLDDRDRSTDTQYF

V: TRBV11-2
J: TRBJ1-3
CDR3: CASSVTQRTDGNTIYF

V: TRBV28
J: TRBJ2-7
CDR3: CASSLVPTSGRAYEQYF

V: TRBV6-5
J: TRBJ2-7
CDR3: CASSPREDLTYEQYF

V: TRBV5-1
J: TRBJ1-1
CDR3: CASSLAGLQGNTEAFF

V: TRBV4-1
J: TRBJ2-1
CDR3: CASSLSGNSYNEQFF

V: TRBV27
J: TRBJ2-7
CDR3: CASSQGTAGRYEQYF

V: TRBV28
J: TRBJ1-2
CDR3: CASRLQVSYGYTF

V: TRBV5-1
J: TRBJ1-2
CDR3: CASSWGAGYGYTF

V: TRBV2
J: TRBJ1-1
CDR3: CASSVKGLLNTEAFF

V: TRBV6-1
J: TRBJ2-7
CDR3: CASVRDSTSYEQYF

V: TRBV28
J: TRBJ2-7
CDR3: CASSLPGQTITYEQYF

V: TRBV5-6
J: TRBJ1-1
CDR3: CASSAYRVAEAFF

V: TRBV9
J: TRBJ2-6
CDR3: CASSVASGSGANVLTF

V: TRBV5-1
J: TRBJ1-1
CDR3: CASSADRGIPEAFF

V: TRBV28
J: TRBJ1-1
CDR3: CASSLLTGLSTEAFF

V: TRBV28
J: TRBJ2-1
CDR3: CASSFSTLGTSGRAQFF

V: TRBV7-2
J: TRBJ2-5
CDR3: CASSLVGGSGETQYF

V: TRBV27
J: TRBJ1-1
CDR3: CASSALQTPGTEAFF

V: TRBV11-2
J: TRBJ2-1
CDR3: CASSSSPGLAGGNEQFF

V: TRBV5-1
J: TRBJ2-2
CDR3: CASSLAGTGDTGELFF

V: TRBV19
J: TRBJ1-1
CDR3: CASSRSGDMNTEAFF

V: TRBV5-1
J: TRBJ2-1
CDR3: CASSRSGRNEQFF

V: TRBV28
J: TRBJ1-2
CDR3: CASRGEGGGGSNYGYTF

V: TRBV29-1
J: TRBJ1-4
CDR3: CSVRTTNEKLFF

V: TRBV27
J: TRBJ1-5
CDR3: CASSLWSGGTDQPQHF

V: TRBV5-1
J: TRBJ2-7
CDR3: CASSFGQGGNEQYF

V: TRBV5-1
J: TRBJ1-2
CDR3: CASSLFNRGQGYTF

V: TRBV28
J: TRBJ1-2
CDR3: CASSSHMTGRDYGYTF

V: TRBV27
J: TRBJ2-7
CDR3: CASRTLGLAGSDEQYF

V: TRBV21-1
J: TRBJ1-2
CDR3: CASSKAMGNSYGYTF

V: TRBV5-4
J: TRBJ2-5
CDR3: CASSLRQGSSETQYF

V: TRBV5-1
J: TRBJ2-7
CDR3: CASSVEGTGPYEQYF

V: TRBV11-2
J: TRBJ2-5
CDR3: CASTSGGTETQYF

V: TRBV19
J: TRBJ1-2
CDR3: CASSMQQGYTF

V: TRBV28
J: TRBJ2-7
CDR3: CASRQGQGNYEQYF

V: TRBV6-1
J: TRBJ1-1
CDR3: CASREGQGRTEAFF

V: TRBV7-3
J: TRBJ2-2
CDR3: CASSTPGHRGTGELFF

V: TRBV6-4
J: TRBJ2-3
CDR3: CASSAGSSNTQYF

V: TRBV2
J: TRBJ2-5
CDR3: CASRGGETQYF

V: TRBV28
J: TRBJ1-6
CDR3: CASSLGDSLHF

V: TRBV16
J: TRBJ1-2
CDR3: CASSRVGQGDGYTF

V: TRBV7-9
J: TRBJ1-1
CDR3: CASSTGDGTEAFF

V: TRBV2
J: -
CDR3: CAREVKGIKGEQYF